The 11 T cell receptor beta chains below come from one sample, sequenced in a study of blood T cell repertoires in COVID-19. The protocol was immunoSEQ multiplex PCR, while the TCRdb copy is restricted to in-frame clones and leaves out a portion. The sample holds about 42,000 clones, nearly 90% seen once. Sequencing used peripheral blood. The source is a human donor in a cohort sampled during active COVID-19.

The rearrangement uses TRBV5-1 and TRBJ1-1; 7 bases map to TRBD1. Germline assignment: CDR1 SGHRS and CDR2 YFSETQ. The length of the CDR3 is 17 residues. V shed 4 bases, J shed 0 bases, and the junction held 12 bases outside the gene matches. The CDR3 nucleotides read TGCGCCAGCAGCCCCCGCCCACAGGGGAACATGAACACTGAAGCTTTCTTT. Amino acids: CASSPRPQGNMNTEAFF.

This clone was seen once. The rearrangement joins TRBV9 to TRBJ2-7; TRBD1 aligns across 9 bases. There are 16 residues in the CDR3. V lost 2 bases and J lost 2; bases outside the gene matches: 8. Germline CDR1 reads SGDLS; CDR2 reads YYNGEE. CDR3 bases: TGTGCCAGCAGCGTCCGCGGGGACAGGGAAACCTACGAGCAGTACTTC. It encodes CASSVRGDRETYEQYF.

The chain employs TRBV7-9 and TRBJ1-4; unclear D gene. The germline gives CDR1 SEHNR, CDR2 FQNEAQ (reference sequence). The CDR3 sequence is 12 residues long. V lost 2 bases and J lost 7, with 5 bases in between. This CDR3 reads CASSLSGEKLFF. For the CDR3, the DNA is TGTGCCAGCAGCTTATCGGGTGAAAAACTGTTTTTT.

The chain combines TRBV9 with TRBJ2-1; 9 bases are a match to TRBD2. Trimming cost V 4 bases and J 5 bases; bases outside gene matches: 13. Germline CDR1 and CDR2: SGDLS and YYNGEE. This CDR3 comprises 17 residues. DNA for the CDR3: TGTGCCAGCAGCTCCCAGGGCCGCGGGGGGGCCGACAATGAGCAGTTCTTC. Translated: CASSSQGRGGADNEQFF. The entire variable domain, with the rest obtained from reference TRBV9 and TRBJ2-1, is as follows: DSGVTQTPKHLITATGQRVTLRCSPRSGDLSVYWYQQSLDQGLQFLIQYYNGEERAKGNILERFSAQQFPDLHSELNLSSLELGDSALYFCASSSQGRGGADNEQFFGPGTRLTVL.

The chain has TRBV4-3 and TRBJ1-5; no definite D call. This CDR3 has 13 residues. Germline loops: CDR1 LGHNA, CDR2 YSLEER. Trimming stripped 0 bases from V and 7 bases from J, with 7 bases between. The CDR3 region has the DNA TGCGCCAGCAGCCAAGATAAAAAACAGCCCCAGCATTTT. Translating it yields CASSQDKKQPQHF.

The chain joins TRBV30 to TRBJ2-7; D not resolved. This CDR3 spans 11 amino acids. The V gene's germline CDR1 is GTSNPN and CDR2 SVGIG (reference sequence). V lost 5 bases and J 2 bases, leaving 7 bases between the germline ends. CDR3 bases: TGTGCCTGGTTCAGAACCTACGAGCAGTACTTC. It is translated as CAWFRTYEQYF.

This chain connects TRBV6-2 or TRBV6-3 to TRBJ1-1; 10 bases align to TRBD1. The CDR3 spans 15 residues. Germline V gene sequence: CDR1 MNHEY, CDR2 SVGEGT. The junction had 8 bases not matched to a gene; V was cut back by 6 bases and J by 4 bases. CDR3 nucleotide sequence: TGTGCCAGCAGCCGAGGGACAGGGGAGAGCACTGAAGCTTTCTTT. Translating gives CASSRGTGESTEAFF.

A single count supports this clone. CDR3 nucleotides: TGTGCCAGCAGCTTAGGGGCCCGGGGGTCAAACTCCTACGAGCAGTACTTC. Translated, it gives CASSLGARGSNSYEQYF. The rearrangement links TRBV7-9 to TRBJ2-7, with D possibly matching TRBD2 (6 bases). The germline gives CDR1 SEHNR, CDR2 FQNEAQ (reference sequence). Trimming stripped 1 base from V and 0 bases from J, with 16 bases between. The CDR3 length is 17 residues. Full variable domain (remainder filled in from reference TRBV7-9 and TRBJ2-7): DTGVSQNPRHKITKRGQNVTFRCDPISEHNRLYWYRQTLGQGPEFLTYFQNEAQLEKSRLLSDRFSAERPKGSFSTLEIQRTEQGDSAMYLCASSLGARGSNSYEQYFGPGTRLTVT.

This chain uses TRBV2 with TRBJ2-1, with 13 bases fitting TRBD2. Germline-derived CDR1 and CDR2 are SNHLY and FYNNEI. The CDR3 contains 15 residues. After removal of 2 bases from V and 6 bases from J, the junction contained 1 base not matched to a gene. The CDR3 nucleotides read TGTGCCAGCAGTGAACGGACTAGCGGGAGCAATGAGCAGTTCTTC. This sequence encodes CASSERTSGSNEQFF.

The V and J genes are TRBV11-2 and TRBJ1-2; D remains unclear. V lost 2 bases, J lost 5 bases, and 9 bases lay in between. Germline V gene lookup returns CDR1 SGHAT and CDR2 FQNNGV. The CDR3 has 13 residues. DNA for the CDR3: TGTGCCAGCAGCTTAATCGAGACTTATGGCTACACCTTC. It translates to CASSLIETYGYTF.

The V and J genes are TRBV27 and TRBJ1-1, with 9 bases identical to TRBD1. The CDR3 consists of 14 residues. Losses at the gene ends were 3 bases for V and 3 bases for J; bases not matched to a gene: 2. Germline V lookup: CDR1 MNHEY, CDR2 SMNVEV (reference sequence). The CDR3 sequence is CASSLDRGYTEAFF. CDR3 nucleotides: TGTGCCAGCAGTTTGGACAGGGGTTACACTGAAGCTTTCTTT.